A selection of T cell receptor beta chains follows, all from one sample in a study of shared clonotypes between healthy human individuals. TCRdb's copy holds only in-frame clones and misses some; the assay was immunoSEQ multiplex PCR. The top ten clones hold 1.5% to 2% of a sample with about 2.1 million clones, roughly 95% of them seen once. The material sequenced was naive CD8+ T cells from PBMCs. These receptors came from a man aged 18-30 years in good health. Some clones in this sample may be carry-over from other donors' samples. Both conserved end residues are part of each CDR3. The D gene is left open where the match is weak. Some rows have no size entry. The others give once, few or many, or a class for an expanded clone.

d_gene,abundance,j_gene,v_gene,CDR3aa,CDR3nt
TRBD1,.,TRBJ1-1,TRBV19,CASIMTGEAFF,TGTGCCAGTATTATGACAGGGGAAGCTTTCTTT
TRBD1,once,TRBJ1-1,TRBV15,CATSRARDRDEAFF,TGTGCCACCAGCAGAGCCCGGGACAGGGATGAAGCTTTCTTT
TRBD1,once,TRBJ1-1,TRBV5-6,CASSSVRGARNTEAFF,TGTGCCAGCAGCTCAGTCAGGGGGGCGCGTAACACTGAAGCTTTCTTT
.,once,TRBJ1-3,TRBV11-2,CASSLSREETGNTIYF,TGTGCCAGCAGCTTATCCAGGGAAGAAACTGGAAACACCATATATTTT
.,.,TRBJ1-2,TRBV6-5,CASSSQLGPRYGYTF,TGTGCCAGCAGTTCCCAACTGGGGCCTCGCTATGGCTACACCTTC
TRBD1,.,TRBJ2-7,TRBV7-9,CASSWGTGPTYEQYF,TGTGCCAGCAGCTGGGGGACAGGACCCACCTACGAGCAGTACTTC
.,.,TRBJ2-7,TRBV7-9,CASSLARGRGEQYF,TGTGCCAGCAGCTTAGCCAGGGGAAGAGGCGAGCAGTACTTC
.,few,TRBJ1-1,TRBV30,CAWTGQMNTEAFF,TGTGCCTGGACGGGACAAATGAACACTGAAGCTTTCTTT
.,.,TRBJ2-5,TRBV27,CASSSPGERRETQYF,TGTGCCAGCAGTTCCCCCGGGGAGCGACGAGAGACCCAGTACTTC
.,.,TRBJ2-7,TRBV29-1,CSVGVDLTFPYEQYF,TGCAGCGTTGGGGTGGATTTGACCTTTCCCTACGAGCAGTACTTC
TRBD2,.,TRBJ2-3,TRBV2,CASSEWVSGNTDTQYF,TGTGCCAGCAGTGAATGGGTTAGCGGGAACACAGATACGCAGTATTTT
.,.,TRBJ2-1,TRBV29-1,CSVGAANEQFF,TGCAGCGTTGGTGCGGCCAATGAGCAGTTCTTC
.,.,TRBJ2-1,TRBV19,CASSIGPRGTRNEQFF,TGTGCCAGTAGTATAGGCCCGAGAGGAACGCGCAATGAGCAGTTCTTC
.,.,TRBJ2-7,TRBV19,CASSPRGADEQYF,TGTGCCAGTAGTCCCCGTGGAGCGGACGAGCAGTACTTC
.,.,TRBJ2-1,TRBV6-6,CASSYSGQSYNEQFF,TGTGCCAGCAGTTACTCTGGGCAGTCCTACAATGAGCAGTTCTTC
TRBD2,.,TRBJ2-1,TRBV5-1,CASSLSGSRNEQFF,TGCGCCAGCAGCTTAAGCGGGAGCCGGAATGAGCAGTTCTTC